This TCR beta chain was found in a study of shared clonotypes between healthy human individuals. CDR1 is SGHTA, CDR2 FQGNSA, per germline. V lost 4 bases, J lost 2 bases, and 12 bases lay in between. The length of the CDR3 is 14 residues. TCRdb's table, derived via immunoSEQ multiplex PCR, lists solely in-frame clones and lacks some. The sample includes about 2.3 million clones, 80% to 95% of them seen just once. The V call is TRBV7-2, the J call TRBJ2-7, with D maybe TRBD2 (6 bases). Sequences were obtained from naive CD4+ T cells from PBMCs. The sample's subset: CD45RA+ positively selected. This receptor was obtained from a young man in good health. Some clones in this sample may be carry-over from other donors' samples. DNA of the CDR3: TGTGCCAGCAGCTCCGGGACTCTCCCCTACGAGCAGTACTTC. Translating it yields CASSSGTLPYEQYF.